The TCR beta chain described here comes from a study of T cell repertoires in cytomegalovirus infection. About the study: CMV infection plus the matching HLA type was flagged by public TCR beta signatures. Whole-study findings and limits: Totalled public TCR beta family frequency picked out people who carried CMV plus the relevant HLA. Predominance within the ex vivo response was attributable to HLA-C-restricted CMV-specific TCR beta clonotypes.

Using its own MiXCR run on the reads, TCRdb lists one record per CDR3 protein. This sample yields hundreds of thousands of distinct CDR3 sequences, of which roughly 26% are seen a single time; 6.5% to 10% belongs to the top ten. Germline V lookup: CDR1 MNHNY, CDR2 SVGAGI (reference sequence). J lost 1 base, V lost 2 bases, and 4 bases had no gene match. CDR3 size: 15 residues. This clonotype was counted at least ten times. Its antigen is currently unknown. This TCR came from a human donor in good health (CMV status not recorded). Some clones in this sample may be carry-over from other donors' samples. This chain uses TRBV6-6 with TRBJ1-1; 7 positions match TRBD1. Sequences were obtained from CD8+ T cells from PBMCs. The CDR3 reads CASSYEGARNTEAFF. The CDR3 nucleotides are TGTGCCAGCAGTTACGAGGGGGCCAGGAACACTGAAGCTTTCTTT.